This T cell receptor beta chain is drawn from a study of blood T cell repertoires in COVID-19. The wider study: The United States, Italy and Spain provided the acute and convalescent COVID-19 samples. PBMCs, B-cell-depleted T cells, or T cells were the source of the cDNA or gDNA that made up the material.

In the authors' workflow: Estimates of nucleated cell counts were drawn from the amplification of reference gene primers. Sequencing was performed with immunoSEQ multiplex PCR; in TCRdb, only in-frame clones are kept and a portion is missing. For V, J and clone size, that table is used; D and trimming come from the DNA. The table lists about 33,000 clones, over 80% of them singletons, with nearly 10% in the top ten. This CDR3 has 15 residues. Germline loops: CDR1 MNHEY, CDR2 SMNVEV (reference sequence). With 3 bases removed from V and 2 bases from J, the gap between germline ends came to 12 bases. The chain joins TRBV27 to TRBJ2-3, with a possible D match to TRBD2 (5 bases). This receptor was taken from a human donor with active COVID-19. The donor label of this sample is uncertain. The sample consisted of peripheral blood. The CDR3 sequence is CASSFLGLATDTQYF. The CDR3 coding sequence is TGTGCCAGCAGTTTTCTGGGCCTAGCCACAGATACGCAGTATTTT.